These T cell receptor beta chains were read from a single sample in a study of blood T cell repertoires in COVID-19. Produced via immunoSEQ multiplex PCR; TCRdb's table is partial and in-frame only. The sample consists of about 81,000 clones, roughly four fifths of them appearing once. The sample consisted of peripheral blood. These receptors all stem from a human donor in a cohort sampled during active COVID-19. CDR3s include the opening cysteine and the closing phenylalanine or tryptophan.

cdr3_length v_call cdr3_aa
14 TRBV15 CATSRDSMNTEAFF
14 TRBV5-1 CASSRGQGSTEAFF
14 TRBV7-9 CASSRQGAGYGYTF
15 TRBV4-3 CASSQSDLSGNTIYF
15 TRBV4-2 CASSPWDSGGYEQYF
15 TRBV5-1 CASSLASGEHYGYTF
12 TRBV7-9 CASSLVKEKLFF
17 TRBV19 CASSIGAGPLSNQPQHF
17 TRBV5-5 CASSLDPRSSSYNEQFF
15 TRBV10-3 CAISERISGLYEQYF
15 TRBV9 CASSVSGGEYNEQFF
17 TRBV27 CASSPYDRQGSAYEQYF
15 TRBV18 CASSPGQTSAQPQHF
14 TRBV9 CASSVLGTGGEQYF
14 TRBV19 CASTLGGYNYGYTF
18 TRBV7-9 CASSHRPLFARLNTEAFF
19 TRBV5-4 CASSLPGQGRLAYNSPLHF
16 TRBV5-4 CASSLEFTGNDYGYTF
14 TRBV4-3 CASSQVARGTEAFF
15 TRBV5-5 CASSSVTQGLETQYF
13 TRBV29-1 CSVGTGGNSPLHF
14 TRBV19 CASSIPGVRNGYTF
15 TRBV9 CASSGGRGLGNTIYF
13 TRBV27 CASSRQGSYEQYF
16 TRBV7-3 CASSPTSGGADYEQYF
15 TRBV9 CASSEETSGEYEQYF
17 TRBV5-4 CASSLLTGQGPPGVAFF
13 TRBV5-1 CASSSGHIEKLFF
15 TRBV4-2 CASSQVTAGNSPLHF
15 TRBV7-9 CASSLVSQGSETQYF
17 TRBV15 CATSRGAGTKANYGYTF
15 TRBV28 CASSSLGGQSYEAFF
20 TRBV7-8 CASSPRVIVGTGTSYNEQFF
14 TRBV6-6 CASKGLPTGDTQYF
14 TRBV11-2 CASRLLAGQETQYF
16 TRBV11-2 CASSLRRTGDNYGYTF
16 TRBV9 CASSVVPGTGTGELFF
15 TRBV6-5 CASSYGTGETYGYTF
16 TRBV6-6 CASSYSGTGSYNEQFF
16 TRBV14 CASSPYPTQRTDTQYF
14 TRBV6-6 CASRQGNSNQPQHF
16 TRBV24-1 CATSDAAVTGRETQYF
14 TRBV6-1 CASSVAGGTYEQYF
14 TRBV29-1 CSVEDPGLPNTIYF
18 TRBV6-1 CASSEVIVGTGRNQPQHF
17 TRBV6-6 CASSPQLGQIANYGYTF
16 TRBV7-9 CASTQLPGRGSYEQYF
15 TRBV3-1/TRBV3-2 CASSQGGGETYEQYF